This TCR beta chain was recorded in a study of identifying expanded T cells in peripheral blood. Study findings and constraints: Variance in clone template counts between approximately two-week samples significantly increased with total template count across all healthy donors. Differentially abundant clones: around 1.2 between replicates, around 17 at approximately 14 days, more than 18 at four.

J gave up 2 bases and V 2 bases, and 13 bases lay outside the gene matches. This CDR3 region has 17 residues. Per the germline V gene, CDR1 is GTSNPN and CDR2 is SVGIG (reference sequence). With respect to this clone: The target antigen is unknown.

Repertoires were generated with immunoSEQ multiplex PCR, while TCRdb's copy carries only in-frame clones and drops some. This sample has 51,000 or so clones; 70% to 85% occur once, and the top ten carry about 14%. Collection occurred without any documented infections or immune events in donors. The V call is TRBV30, the J call TRBJ1-2, with 8 bases fitting TRBD1. The sample comprised blood. The clonotype originates from a person aged 18-70 years in good health. CDR3 amino acids: CAWSLGQGNRKNYGYTF. The CDR3 DNA follows: TGTGCCTGGAGTCTTGGACAGGGAAATCGAAAGAACTATGGCTACACCTTC.